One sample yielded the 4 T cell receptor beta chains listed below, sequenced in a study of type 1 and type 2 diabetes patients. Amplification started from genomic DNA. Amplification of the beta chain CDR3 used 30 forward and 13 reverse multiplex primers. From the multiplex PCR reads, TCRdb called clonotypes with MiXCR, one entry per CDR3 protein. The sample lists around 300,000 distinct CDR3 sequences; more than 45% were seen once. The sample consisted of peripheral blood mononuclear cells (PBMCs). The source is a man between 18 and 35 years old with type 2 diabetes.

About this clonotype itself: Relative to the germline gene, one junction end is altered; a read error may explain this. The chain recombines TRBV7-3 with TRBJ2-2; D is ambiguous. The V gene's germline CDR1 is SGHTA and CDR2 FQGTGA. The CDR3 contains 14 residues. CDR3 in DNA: TGCGCCAGCAGCCTCACATGGAACACCGGGGAGCTGTTTTTT. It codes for CASSLTWNTGELFF. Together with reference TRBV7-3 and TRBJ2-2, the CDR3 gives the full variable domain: GAGVSQTPSNKVTEKGKYVELRCDPISGHTALYWYRQSLGQGPEFLIYFQGTGAADDSGLPNDRFFAVRPEGSVSTLKIQRTERGDSAVYLCASSLTWNTGELFFGEGSRLTVL.

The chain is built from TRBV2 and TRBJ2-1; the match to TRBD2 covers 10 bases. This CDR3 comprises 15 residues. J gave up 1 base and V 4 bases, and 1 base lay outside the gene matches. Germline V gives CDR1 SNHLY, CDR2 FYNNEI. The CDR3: CASSVLAGSYNEQFF. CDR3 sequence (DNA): TGTGCCAGCAGTGTACTAGCGGGGTCCTACAATGAGCAGTTCTTC.

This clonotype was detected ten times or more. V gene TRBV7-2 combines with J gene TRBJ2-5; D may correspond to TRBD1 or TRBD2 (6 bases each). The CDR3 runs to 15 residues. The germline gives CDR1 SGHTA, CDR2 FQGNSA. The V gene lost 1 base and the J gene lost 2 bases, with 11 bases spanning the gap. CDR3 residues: CASSLGGAGQETQYF. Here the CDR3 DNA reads TGTGCCAGCAGCTTAGGGGGGGCAGGACAAGAGACCCAGTACTTC. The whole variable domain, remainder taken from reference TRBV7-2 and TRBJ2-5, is GAGVSQSPSNKVTEKGKDVELRCDPISGHTALYWYRQSLGQGLEFLIYFQGNSAPDKSGLPSDRFSAERTGGSVSTLTIQRTQQEDSAVYLCASSLGGAGQETQYFGPGTRLLVL.

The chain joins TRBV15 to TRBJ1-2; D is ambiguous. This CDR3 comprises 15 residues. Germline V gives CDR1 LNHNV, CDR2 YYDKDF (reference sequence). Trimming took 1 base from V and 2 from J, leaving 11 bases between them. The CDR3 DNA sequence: TGTGCCACCAGCAGAGGACTGACTGACAACTATGGCTACACCTTC. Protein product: CATSRGLTDNYGYTF.